The 22 T cell receptor beta chains below all came from one sample that was sequenced in a study of blood T cell repertoires in COVID-19. Data came from immunoSEQ multiplex PCR; TCRdb stores just in-frame clones and leaves some out. The table lists 40,000 or so clones, around 89% of them singletons, with 3% to 4.5% in the top ten. Input material: peripheral blood. These receptors were collected from a human donor in a cohort sampled during active COVID-19.

CDR3 sequence (DNA): TGTGCCAGCAGTGAATCCACCTACGAGCAGTACTTC. Translating gives CASSESTYEQYF. The chain links TRBV2 to TRBJ2-7; no clear D gene. This CDR3 is 12 amino acids long. Germline V gene lookup returns CDR1 SNHLY and CDR2 FYNNEI. Trimming removed 2 bases at V and 2 bases at J, with 4 bases between. The full variable domain, completed using reference TRBV2 and TRBJ2-7, is EPEVTQTPSHQVTQMGQEVILRCVPISNHLYFYWYRQILGQKVEFLVSFYNNEISEKSEIFDDQFSVERPDGSNFTLKIRSTKLEDSAMYFCASSESTYEQYFGPGTRLTVT.

The chain recombines TRBV10-1 with TRBJ2-3; D is uncertain. Looked up from germline, CDR1 is WNHNN and CDR2 is SYGVQD (reference sequence). The CDR3 consists of 13 residues. Trimming cost V 5 bases and J 3 bases, with 9 bases left between them. The CDR3 bases are TGCGCCAGCAGTCTTCATACTACAGATACGCAGTATTTT. Translating gives CASSLHTTDTQYF.

The chain recombines TRBV7-3 with TRBJ2-1; TRBD1 is a possible D gene (6 bases). V gave up 0 bases and J gave up 6 bases, with 15 bases separating them. CDR1 and CDR2 from the germline V gene are SGHTA and FQGTGA. The CDR3 runs 16 residues. In nucleotides, the CDR3 is TGTGCCAGCAGCTTAACGTCAGGGGTCTTCCGCAATGAGCAGTTCTTC. This sequence encodes CASSLTSGVFRNEQFF.

The V gene is TRBV6-5, the J gene TRBJ1-2; 7 bases match TRBD1. V gave up 6 bases and J gave up 4 bases; unmatched junction bases: 8. CDR1 is MNHEY, CDR2 SVGAGI, per germline. There are 14 residues in the CDR3. For the CDR3, the DNA is TGTGCCAGCAGGACGGGACAGAGGACCTATGGCTACACCTTC. Protein product: CASRTGQRTYGYTF.

The J gene is TRBJ1-1, the V gene TRBV3-1 (or the pseudogene TRBV3-2); D perhaps matches TRBD1 (5 bases). This CDR3 has 16 amino acids. Germline assignment: CDR1 LGHDT and CDR2 YNNKEL (reference sequence). V was shortened by 4 bases and J by 0 bases, with 15 bases between the two germline ends. In nucleotides, the CDR3 is TGTGCCAGCAGCCCCCTAAGGAGACAGTTGAACACTGAAGCTTTCTTT. This translates into CASSPLRRQLNTEAFF.

The chain recombines TRBV9 with TRBJ2-7, with TRBD1 identical over 12 bases. The CDR3 spans 15 residues. CDR1 and CDR2 from the germline V gene are SGDLS and YYNGEE. J was trimmed by 6 bases and V by 3 bases; bases with no gene match: 7. CDR3 in amino acids: CASSGPGTGGREQYF. The CDR3 nucleotides are TGTGCCAGCAGCGGTCCCGGGACAGGGGGCCGCGAGCAGTACTTC.

The chain has TRBV7-6 and TRBJ1-4; D ambiguous. The V and J ends lost 5 bases and 4 bases respectively, with 14 bases between them. The CDR3 runs to 15 residues. CDR1 SGHVS and CDR2 FNYEAQ come from the germline V gene. The CDR3 DNA sequence: TGTGCCAGCAGCGAACGACCGGGGATTAATGAAAAACTGTTTTTT. Encoded protein: CASSERPGINEKLFF. The full variable domain, in which reference TRBV7-6 and TRBJ1-4 provide the parts outside the CDR3, is GAGVSQSPRYKVTKRGQDVALRCDPISGHVSLYWYRQALGQGPEFLTYFNYEAQQDKSGLPNDRFSAERPEGSISTLTIQRTEQRDSAMYRCASSERPGINEKLFFGSGTQLSVL.

The chain couples TRBV28 to TRBJ1-2; 9 bases fit TRBD1. The CDR3 extends over 14 amino acids. V was pared by 8 bases and J by 2 bases, with 6 bases of the junction left unmatched. Germline assignment: CDR1 MDHEN and CDR2 SYDVKM. CDR3 residues: CASSRGQGNYGYTF. The CDR3 DNA is TGTGCCAGCTCTCGGGGACAGGGCAACTATGGCTACACCTTC.

This chain joins TRBV20-1 and TRBJ2-7, with D tentatively TRBD1 (5 bases). Trimming left V 5 bases short and J 5 bases short, with 10 bases between. Germline CDR1 and CDR2: DFQATT and SNEGSKA (reference sequence). The CDR3 runs to 11 residues. The CDR3 DNA reads as TGCAGTGCTCCCAGGGCAAACGAGCAGTACTTC. It specifies CSAPRANEQYF.

The V call is TRBV28, the J call TRBJ1-2; D is uncertain. The CDR3 is 12 residues long. CDR1 and CDR2 (germline): MDHEN, SYDVKM. Trimming removed 6 bases from V and 6 bases from J, with 11 bases in between. CDR3 protein: CASSTAINGYTF. The CDR3 nucleotides are TGTGCCAGCAGCACCGCGATAAATGGCTACACCTTC.

The chain links TRBV18 to TRBJ2-4; 8 bases align to TRBD1. Trimming took 3 bases from V and 6 from J; bases not matched to a gene: 7. CDR3 size: 15 residues. CDR1 and CDR2 (germline): KGHSH, LQKENI. CDR3 protein: CASSPTTGVGNIQYF. CDR3 in DNA: TGTGCCAGCTCACCGACGACAGGGGTTGGAAACATTCAGTACTTC.

The chain uses TRBV19 and TRBJ1-1; tentatively, D is TRBD1 (6 bases). With 1 base removed from V and 7 bases from J, the gap between germline ends came to 13 bases. Germline CDR1 LNHDA, CDR2 SQIVND (reference sequence). This CDR3 has 14 residues. This CDR3 is CASSIGHKGVEAFF. The DNA for the CDR3 is TGTGCCAGTAGTATAGGTCACAAGGGGGTTGAAGCTTTCTTT.

The chain carries TRBV10-3 and TRBJ1-4; D is unresolved. Germline assignment: CDR1 ENHRY and CDR2 SYGVKD. V lost 0 bases and J 3 bases, leaving 5 bases between the germline ends. The CDR3 length is 14 residues. CDR3 protein: CAISESGANEKLFF. CDR3 in DNA: TGTGCCATCAGTGAGTCGGGAGCTAATGAAAAACTGTTTTTT.

The genes are TRBV6-1 and TRBJ1-2; 9 nucleotides line up with TRBD1. The germline gives CDR1 MNHNS, CDR2 SASEGT. The CDR3 runs 16 residues. With 4 bases clipped from V and 3 bases from J, the junction kept 9 bases outside the gene matches. The CDR3 loop reads CASSATRGTGYYGYTF. The CDR3 bases are TGTGCCAGCAGTGCCACGAGGGGGACAGGGTACTATGGCTACACCTTC.

The sample holds one count of this clone. The gene calls are TRBV6-5 and TRBJ2-2, with 7 bases matching TRBD2. The length of the CDR3 is 14 residues. From germline, CDR1 is MNHEY and CDR2 SVGAGI. The ends lost 8 bases at V and 2 bases at J; junction bases unmatched: 5. The CDR3 loop is CASRLAANTGELFF. The CDR3 DNA follows: TGTGCCAGCCGGCTAGCGGCCAACACCGGGGAGCTGTTTTTT.

This clone appeared a single time. This sequence joins TRBV28 and TRBJ1-1; the match to TRBD1 covers 7 bases. This CDR3 spans 15 amino acids. The V gene's germline CDR1 is MDHEN and CDR2 SYDVKM. The V and J ends lost 4 bases and 3 bases, in that order; junction bases with no gene match: 8. The CDR3 is CASSSTGAEDTEAFF. The CDR3, as DNA: TGTGCCAGCAGTTCAACAGGGGCGGAGGACACTGAAGCTTTCTTT.

This clone was found once. The rearrangement uses TRBV5-1 and TRBJ2-6, with D tentatively TRBD1 (5 bases). Trimming stripped 4 bases from V and 0 bases from J, with 11 bases between. The CDR3 has 16 residues. Germline V CDR1 and CDR2: SGHRS, YFSETQ. CDR3 protein: CASSETANSGANVLTF. CDR3 sequence (DNA): TGCGCCAGCAGCGAGACAGCCAACTCTGGGGCCAACGTCCTGACTTTC.

The rearrangement uses TRBV11-2 and TRBJ2-5; 11 nucleotides match TRBD1. CDR3 length: 16 amino acids. Unmatched junction bases numbered 9, after V lost 5 bases and J lost 4 bases. Per germline, CDR1 SGHAT and CDR2 FQNNGV. The CDR3 loop is CASSPGQGASRETQYF. Written as DNA, the CDR3 is TGTGCCAGCAGCCCAGGACAGGGGGCTTCTCGAGAGACCCAGTACTTC.

This chain connects TRBV28 to TRBJ2-1; D is uncertain. The ends were cut back, 5 bases at V and 0 bases at J, with 8 bases in the middle. The CDR3 length is 14 residues. Germline CDR1 reads MDHEN; CDR2 reads SYDVKM. DNA for the CDR3: TGTGCCAGCAGTCTTAGTTTCTCCTACAATGAGCAGTTCTTC. This encodes CASSLSFSYNEQFF.

The chain carries TRBV30 and TRBJ1-2, with no clear D. CDR3 length: 12 residues. Per germline, CDR1 GTSNPN and CDR2 SVGIG (reference sequence). V lost 8 bases and J lost 7, with 17 bases in between. CDR3 protein: CARTGSVSGYTF. The CDR3 DNA sequence: TGTGCCCGGACTGGAAGCGTCTCTGGCTACACCTTC.

V is TRBV19 and J is TRBJ2-6; D remains ambiguous. Germline CDR1 reads LNHDA; CDR2 reads SQIVND (reference sequence). Trimming left V 6 bases short and J 0 bases short, with 9 bases between. The CDR3 is 15 residues long. DNA of the CDR3: TGTGCCAGTAGATTGGGCCACTCTGGGGCCAACGTCCTGACTTTC. Translating gives CASRLGHSGANVLTF. The full variable domain, with the rest looked up from reference TRBV19 and TRBJ2-6, is DGGITQSPKYLFRKEGQNVTLSCEQNLNHDAMYWYRQDPGQGLRLIYYSQIVNDFQKGDIAEGYSVSREKKESFPLTVTSAQKNPTAFYLCASRLGHSGANVLTFGAGSRLTVL.

Here the CDR3 DNA reads TGTGCCAGCAGCTTCTCCCGTGAGGGAGTTAACACCGGGGAGCTGTTTTTT. Translating gives CASSFSREGVNTGELFF. The chain couples TRBV7-3 to TRBJ2-2, with D possibly matching TRBD2 (5 bases). This CDR3 is built from 17 residues. The V end lost 3 bases, the J end lost 2 bases, and 16 bases lay between the germline ends. Germline lookup yields CDR1 SGHTA and CDR2 FQGTGA.